This TCR beta chain derives from a study of human T cells and chemical hapten exposure. In the study overall: All patients underwent weekly scalp dosing with diphenylcyclopropenone for the full roughly 25-week study. Patch tests containing 0.01% DPC, applied to the upper back, were read at 6 days.

Each CDR3 protein gets one entry after TCRdb re-called the RACE reads with MiXCR. The sample has 65,000 to 95,000 distinct CDR3 sequences; about 6.6% are singletons. Overall study findings and caveats: Relative to controls, expanded TCRs formed significantly more large CDR3 similarity clusters. Following DPC sensitization, TCRs present above 1 in 1000 frequency showed no change.

Time point: patch test 2, 6 weeks after DPC sensitization. Specified treatment: therapeutic diphenylcyclopropenone sensitization with weekly scalp DPC. Trimming cost V 4 bases and J 5 bases; bases outside gene matches: 7. CDR3 length: 13 amino acids. Germline V gives CDR1 GTSNPN, CDR2 SVGIG (reference sequence). This clonotype has a count of ten or more. Its antigen is undetermined. V gene TRBV30 combines with J gene TRBJ2-5, with TRBD2 matching 7 bases. Material: whole blood, obtained in connection with sensitization to the hapten diphenylcyclopropenone (DPC). The clonotype was recovered from a woman younger than 45 with alopecia areata. Some clones in this sample may be carry-over from other donors' samples. The CDR3 coding sequence is TGTGCCTGGAACAAGGCCGGGGGGGAGACCCAGTACTTC. It specifies CAWNKAGGETQYF.